Detailed here is one TCR beta chain. Its antigen is as yet unknown. The data were taken from a study of OX40 agonist ivuxolimab in advanced cancers. Findings and caveats of the study: Expanded clones tended on average to be more numerous among CD8+ T cells than CD4+.

Germline V gives CDR1 ENHRY, CDR2 SYGVKD. The CDR3 sequence is 11 residues long. Trimming took 7 bases from V and 7 from J, leaving 10 bases between them. Profiling relied on immunoSEQ multiplex PCR, and the TCRdb table lists in-frame clones only, not all of them. This table has some 14,000 clones, nearly 85% appearing once. This sample comprised CD4+ or CD8+ T cells sorted from blood, obtained in a trial of the OX40 agonist ivuxolimab. The chain couples TRBV10-3 to TRBJ1-1; D perhaps matches TRBD1 (5 bases). This sequence originates from an adult with an advanced solid tumor such as melanoma, head and neck, liver or kidney cancer. CDR3 residues: CAITIGVEAFF. Here the CDR3 DNA reads TGTGCCATCACCATAGGGGTTGAAGCTTTCTTT.